This paragraph reports one TCR beta chain. V was pared by 6 bases and J by 5 bases, with 10 bases between. The CDR3 consists of 12 residues. Looked up from germline, CDR1 is MNHEY and CDR2 is SVGEGT. The method was immunoSEQ multiplex PCR; TCRdb's version includes in-frame clones alone and lacks a portion of them. The table records approximately 230,000 clones, over 75% of them present only once. This specimen belongs to a study of blood T cell repertoires in COVID-19. Study-level background: Acute-phase and convalescent COVID-19 samples originated in the United States, Italy and Spain. Sources were T cells, B-cell-depleted T cells, or PBMCs; the material itself was cDNA or gDNA.

Those enrolled, adults aged roughly 18 to 95 years, came from about two dozen US areas. This chain joins TRBV6-2 or TRBV6-3 and TRBJ1-2, with D possibly TRBD1 on 5 matching bases. This TCR derives from a man in his forties who had recovered from COVID-19. The specimen was PBMCs or T cells enriched from blood (not recorded which). CDR3: CASSDSIYGYTF. CDR3 nucleotide sequence: TGTGCCAGCAGCGACAGCATATATGGCTACACCTTC.